Following are 18 T cell receptor beta chains from one sample sequenced in a study of blood T cell repertoires in COVID-19. The repertoire was sequenced with immunoSEQ multiplex PCR; TCRdb's copy has only in-frame clones and lacks some. The sample records approximately 390,000 clones, around 90% being singletons. The specimen sequenced was peripheral blood. These receptors all stem from a man aged 18-30 years with active or convalescent COVID-19.

The chain combines TRBV27 with TRBJ2-3; TRBD2 matches 10 bases. Germline CDR1 and CDR2: MNHEY and SMNVEV (reference sequence). This CDR3 spans 15 amino acids. V lost 6 bases and J lost 4; bases outside the gene matches: 7. For the CDR3, the DNA is TGTGCCAGCAGGTCACTAGCGGGAACGTCAGATACGCAGTATTTT. This gives the protein CASRSLAGTSDTQYF.

The chain recombines TRBV27 with TRBJ1-5, with 11 nucleotides matching TRBD1. Germline CDR1 and CDR2: MNHEY and SMNVEV (reference sequence). CDR3 length equals 17 residues. After removal of 6 bases from V and 7 bases from J, the junction contained 14 bases not matched to a gene. The CDR3 region is CASSRGQGARSSQPQHF. In DNA, the CDR3 is TGTGCCAGCAGCCGAGGACAGGGGGCGCGATCTAGCCAGCCCCAGCATTTT.

V and J are TRBV7-2 and TRBJ2-3; TRBD1 aligns across 9 bases. CDR3 size: 14 residues. CDR1 and CDR2 (germline): SGHTA, FQGNSA. V was pared by 5 bases and J by 9 bases, with 9 bases of the junction left unmatched. The CDR3 loop is CASSPSTGGKTQYF. In DNA, the CDR3 is TGTGCCAGCAGCCCCTCGACAGGGGGTAAGACGCAGTATTTT.

The V call is TRBV6-5, the J call TRBJ2-3, with TRBD2 matching over 8 bases. The germline gives CDR1 MNHEY, CDR2 SVGAGI. V was pared by 4 bases and J by 3 bases, with 3 bases of the junction left unmatched. This CDR3 is 14 amino acids long. This chain's CDR3 is CASSLAGQTDTQYF. The CDR3 nucleotides are TGTGCCAGCAGTTTAGCGGGGCAGACAGATACGCAGTATTTT.

This chain uses TRBV7-3 with TRBJ1-1; D remains unclear. This CDR3 region has 15 residues. CDR1 and CDR2 from the germline V gene are SGHTA and FQGTGA. Trimming stripped 0 bases from V and 5 bases from J, with 13 bases between. CDR3 protein: CASSLTSRGGTEAFF. The DNA for the CDR3 is TGTGCCAGCAGCTTAACGAGCCGGGGAGGGACTGAAGCTTTCTTT.

This chain uses TRBV28 with TRBJ1-1, with 8 nucleotides matching TRBD1. Germline values: CDR1 MDHEN, CDR2 SYDVKM. This CDR3 is built from 14 residues. V lost 5 bases and J lost 7; bases outside the gene matches: 9. Written as DNA, the CDR3 is TGTGCCAGCAGTATCTCGGACAGGGAGAATGAAGCTTTCTTT. Its translation is CASSISDRENEAFF. Complete variable domain (other parts from reference TRBV28 and TRBJ1-1): DVKVTQSSRYLVKRTGEKVFLECVQDMDHENMFWYRQDPGLGLRLIYFSYDVKMKEKGDIPEGYSVSREKKERFSLILESASTNQTSMYLCASSISDRENEAFFGQGTRLTVV.

The chain links TRBV11-2 to TRBJ1-1, with 8 bases fitting TRBD1. V was pared by 6 bases and J by 11 bases, with 8 bases of the junction left unmatched. Per the germline V gene, CDR1 is SGHAT and CDR2 is FQNNGV. This CDR3 spans 12 amino acids. The CDR3 DNA reads TGTGCCAGCAGGACAGGGGTAGGAGCGGCTTTCTTT. This codes for CASRTGVGAAFF.

The chain uses TRBV4-3 and TRBJ2-4, with TRBD2 matching over 7 bases. The ends lost 4 bases at V and 2 bases at J; junction bases unmatched: 11. Per the germline V gene, CDR1 is LGHNA and CDR2 is YSLEER. This CDR3 is built from 17 residues. The CDR3 here is CASSPRASGGPKNIQYF. The CDR3 DNA follows: TGCGCCAGCAGCCCACGCGCTAGCGGTGGCCCCAAAAACATTCAGTACTTC.

Only one count was recorded for this clone. The chain combines TRBV4-3 with TRBJ2-7; 9 bases align to TRBD1. V lost 5 bases, J lost 1 base, and 6 bases stayed unmatched. The CDR3 contains 15 residues. Per germline, CDR1 LGHNA and CDR2 YSLEER. The CDR3, as DNA: TGCGCCAGCAGCGTCCGGGACAGGGATTCCTACGAGCAGTACTTC. Its translation is CASSVRDRDSYEQYF.

The chain links TRBV29-1 to TRBJ2-1; no firm D call. Germline loops: CDR1 SQVTM, CDR2 ANQGSEA. V was cut by 4 bases and J by 3 bases, with 10 bases left in between. The CDR3 spans 13 residues. The CDR3 spells CSVGGGSYNEQFF. The CDR3 bases are TGCAGCGTTGGAGGTGGCAGCTACAATGAGCAGTTCTTC.

The rearrangement joins TRBV5-1 to TRBJ1-1, with 7 bases fitting TRBD1. The V segment lost 4 bases and the J segment 6 bases; nucleotides outside the gene matches: 3. Germline CDR1 and CDR2: SGHRS and YFSETQ. The CDR3 covers 12 residues. The CDR3 bases are TGCGCCAGCAGCCACCAGGGGGCTGAAGCTTTCTTT. Amino acid sequence: CASSHQGAEAFF.

The rearrangement uses TRBV6-4 and TRBJ1-5, with a weak D call TRBD1 (5 bases). Germline lookup yields CDR1 MRHNA and CDR2 SNTAGT. Trimming pared 6 bases from V and 0 bases from J, leaving 12 bases between. CDR3 length: 15 amino acids. The CDR3 region is CASRATAFSNQPQHF. CDR3 nucleotides: TGTGCCAGCAGAGCGACAGCTTTTAGCAATCAGCCCCAGCATTTT.

The CDR3 region has the DNA TGTGCCAGCAGCGTAGGCCTATTGGGTGGCGCGGGGGGAAGCACCGGGGAGCTGTTTTTT. Translated: CASSVGLLGGAGGSTGELFF. The chain links TRBV9 to TRBJ2-2, with TRBD2 matching 8 bases. The V gene's germline CDR1 is SGDLS and CDR2 YYNGEE. The CDR3 loop spans 20 amino acids. The V gene end was trimmed by 0 bases and the J gene end by 4 bases; junction bases not matched to a gene: 17.

As to this clone: Other DNA sequences of this sample code for an identical CDR3. This chain joins TRBV19 and TRBJ2-7; 7 nucleotides line up with TRBD1. This CDR3 comprises 13 residues. V shed 1 base, J shed 3 bases, and the junction held 0 bases outside the gene matches. Germline V gene sequence: CDR1 LNHDA, CDR2 SQIVND (reference sequence). CDR3 DNA: TGTGCCAGTAGTATAGGACAGGGCTACGAGCAGTACTTC. It yields the protein CASSIGQGYEQYF. The full variable domain, completed using reference TRBV19 and TRBJ2-7, is DGGITQSPKYLFRKEGQNVTLSCEQNLNHDAMYWYRQDPGQGLRLIYYSQIVNDFQKGDIAEGYSVSREKKESFPLTVTSAQKNPTAFYLCASSIGQGYEQYFGPGTRLTVT.

V gene TRBV18 combines with J gene TRBJ2-3; maybe TRBD2 (6 bases). The CDR3 runs to 15 residues. The germline gives CDR1 KGHSH, CDR2 LQKENI. V lost 6 bases, J lost 0 bases, and 13 bases lay in between. The CDR3 protein is CASSLSGDSTDTQYF. CDR3 coding DNA: TGTGCCAGCTCCCTTAGCGGAGACAGCACAGATACGCAGTATTTT.

The chain couples TRBV19 to TRBJ2-1, with TRBD2 as a possible D gene (5 bases). Per germline, CDR1 LNHDA and CDR2 SQIVND (reference sequence). Trimming took 3 bases from V and 7 from J, leaving 16 bases between them. This CDR3 region has 15 residues. The CDR3 spells CASSMSGLAGNEQFF. In DNA form, the CDR3 reads TGTGCCAGTAGTATGAGCGGACTCGCTGGGAATGAGCAGTTCTTC.

This chain joins TRBV7-9 and TRBJ1-6; the D is unclear. This CDR3 is 14 amino acids long. Germline CDR1 SEHNR, CDR2 FQNEAQ (reference sequence). V gave up 5 bases and J gave up 9 bases, with 14 bases separating them. The DNA for the CDR3 is TGTGCCAGCAGCAGTGACTCCGATAGTTCACCCCTCCACTTT. Its translation is CASSSDSDSSPLHF. The variable domain in full, with the rest retrieved from reference TRBV7-9 and TRBJ1-6, is DTGVSQNPRHKITKRGQNVTFRCDPISEHNRLYWYRQTLGQGPEFLTYFQNEAQLEKSRLLSDRFSAERPKGSFSTLEIQRTEQGDSAMYLCASSSDSDSSPLHFGNGTRLTVT.

The CDR3 loop is CASSQEGVLYEQYF. In DNA, the CDR3 is TGTGCCAGCAGCCAAGAGGGAGTTTTGTACGAGCAGTACTTC. The V call is TRBV3-1 (or the pseudogene TRBV3-2), the J call TRBJ2-7; D possibly corresponds to TRBD2 (5 bases). CDR1 is LGHDT, CDR2 YNNKEL, per germline (reference sequence). V was pared by 0 bases and J by 4 bases, with 10 bases between. CDR3 length equals 14 residues.